The TCR beta chain under discussion was sequenced for a study of T cell responses to AZD1222 COVID-19 vaccine. Sequencing was performed with immunoSEQ multiplex PCR; in TCRdb, only in-frame clones are kept and a portion is missing. Of roughly 120,000 clones in the sample, less than 90% were seen once. In the case of this clone: Its antigen remains unidentified.

Findings of the study overall: Without day 14 samples, only post-peak T cell repertoires were studied.

The V end lost 2 bases, the J end lost 5 bases, and 2 bases lay between the germline ends. This CDR3 is built from 11 residues. CDR1 is KGHDR, CDR2 SFDVKD, per germline. The sequence derives from an adult in good health. The sample was peripheral blood, taken on day 0 of AZD1222 vaccination. The chain couples TRBV24-1 to TRBJ2-5, with no clear D. CDR3 sequence: CATSDWETQYF. The CDR3 DNA reads TGTGCCACCAGTGATTGGGAGACCCAGTACTTC.